The 12 T cell receptor beta chains below all came from one sample that was sequenced in a study of early T cells in non-severe SARS-CoV-2 infection. Using its own MiXCR run on the 5' RACE reads, TCRdb lists one record per CDR3 protein. The sample has about 76,000 distinct CDR3 sequences; approximately 10% are singletons. Material for sequencing was whole blood. All receptors come from an adult who was a healthcare worker with PCR-confirmed SARS-CoV-2 infection or an uninfected control (not recorded which).

This clonotype showed up many times. V is TRBV6-5 and J is TRBJ2-1, with a possible D match to TRBD2 (6 bases). The V gene's germline CDR1 is MNHEY and CDR2 SVGAGI. This CDR3 spans 15 amino acids. The V and J ends lost 7 bases and 2 bases respectively, with 15 bases between them. CDR3 sequence reads: CASTSGTRAYNEQFF. CDR3 sequence (DNA): TGTGCCAGCACTAGTGGGACTCGGGCCTACAATGAGCAGTTCTTC.

This sequence joins TRBV11-2 and TRBJ2-5, with TRBD1 as a possible D gene (5 bases). Germline-derived CDR1 and CDR2 are SGHAT and FQNNGV. V lost 5 bases and J 4 bases, leaving 14 bases between the germline ends. There are 14 residues in the CDR3. CDR3 sequence: CASSPSGRGETQYF. In DNA, the CDR3 is TGTGCCAGCAGCCCCTCCGGAAGGGGAGAGACCCAGTACTTC.

This chain joins TRBV7-9 and TRBJ2-7, with D tentatively TRBD1 (6 bases). The CDR3 consists of 14 residues. The V gene lost 4 bases and the J gene lost 2 bases, with 12 bases spanning the gap. Germline lookup yields CDR1 SEHNR and CDR2 FQNEAQ (reference sequence). The CDR3 DNA sequence: TGTGCCAGCAGCTACCGGGACATCCCCTACGAGCAGTACTTC. Residues: CASSYRDIPYEQYF.

The table lists this clonotype with many counts. The chain employs TRBV10-3 and TRBJ1-1, with D uncertain. The V end was cut by 2 bases, the J end by 5 bases, with 9 bases between. The germline V gene encodes CDR1 ENHRY and CDR2 SYGVKD. The CDR3 spans 13 residues. CDR3 in DNA: TGTGCCATCAGTGAGGCTTTCGGAACTGAAGCTTTCTTT. This codes for CAISEAFGTEAFF.

At least ten counts were recorded for this clonotype. This chain uses TRBV13 with TRBJ2-7; D perhaps matches TRBD1 (6 bases). Per the germline V gene, CDR1 is PRHDT and CDR2 is FYEKMQ (reference sequence). The CDR3 extends over 15 amino acids. The V and J ends lost 5 bases and 3 bases respectively, with 17 bases between them. CDR3 region: CASSNSGVSVYEQYF. CDR3 DNA sequence: TGTGCCAGCAGCAACTCAGGGGTGTCAGTCTACGAGCAGTACTTC.

The chain employs TRBV6-2 or TRBV6-3 and TRBJ1-6; D call uncertain. The CDR3 loop spans 15 amino acids. V gave up 6 bases and J gave up 7 bases, with 16 bases separating them. CDR1 and CDR2 (germline): MNHEY, SVGEGT. CDR3 loop: CASRTAGDRNSPLHF. In DNA form, the CDR3 reads TGTGCCAGCAGAACCGCGGGCGATAGAAATTCACCCCTCCACTTT.

This clonotype has ten or more counts. The chain recombines TRBV5-6 with TRBJ2-1; tentative D call: TRBD1 (5 bases). Trimming took 0 bases from V and 0 from J, leaving 7 bases between them. The CDR3 totals 15 residues. The germline gives CDR1 SGHDT, CDR2 YYEEEE. Written as DNA, the CDR3 is TGTGCCAGCAGCTTGGTGCAGGGCTCCTACAATGAGCAGTTCTTC. This encodes CASSLVQGSYNEQFF.

This clonotype showed up just a few times. J is TRBJ2-6 and V is TRBV14; the match to TRBD1 covers 7 bases. This CDR3 is 18 amino acids long. V lost 4 bases, J lost 0 bases, and 9 bases stayed unmatched. CDR1 and CDR2 (germline): SGHDN, FVKESK. This chain's CDR3 is CASSLPRDSYSGANVLTF. The CDR3 coding sequence is TGTGCCAGCAGCCTCCCCCGGGACAGCTACTCTGGGGCCAACGTCCTGACTTTC.

J is TRBJ1-5 and V is TRBV29-1, with TRBD1 identical over 8 bases. J was trimmed by 2 bases and V by 6 bases; bases with no gene match: 9. Germline loops: CDR1 SQVTM, CDR2 ANQGSEA. The CDR3 is 15 amino acids. The CDR3 protein is CSVAQGAGRNQPQHF. DNA for the CDR3: TGCAGCGTAGCCCAGGGGGCTGGACGCAATCAGCCCCAGCATTTT.

This clonotype appeared many times. The chain employs TRBV10-3 and TRBJ2-7, with 10 bases fitting TRBD2. The CDR3 contains 13 residues. V dropped 4 bases and J dropped 6; count of bases not matched to a gene: 3. The germline V gene has CDR1 ENHRY and CDR2 SYGVKD. CDR3 protein: CAISGLAGVEQYF. DNA for the CDR3: TGTGCCATCAGTGGTCTAGCGGGGGTCGAGCAGTACTTC.

This clonotype has a count of ten or more. The V call is TRBV5-5, the J call TRBJ2-1, with D possibly TRBD2 on 5 matching bases. Germline V gives CDR1 SGHKS, CDR2 YYEKEE (reference sequence). V was clipped by 3 bases and J by 2 bases, with 15 bases between them. The CDR3 has 16 amino acids. The DNA for the CDR3 is TGTGCCAGCAGCTCGCTTCGGACGGGAACCTACAATGAGCAGTTCTTC. Translating it yields CASSSLRTGTYNEQFF.

This chain uses TRBV20-1 with TRBJ2-3; D may correspond to TRBD1 or TRBD2 (5 bases each). Germline assignment: CDR1 DFQATT and CDR2 SNEGSKA (reference sequence). The V gene lost 4 bases and the J gene lost 4 bases, with 12 bases spanning the gap. The CDR3 is made up of 13 amino acids. The CDR3 DNA reads as TGCAGTGCTACCGAACCGGGGCCAGATACGCAGTATTTT. Its translation is CSATEPGPDTQYF.